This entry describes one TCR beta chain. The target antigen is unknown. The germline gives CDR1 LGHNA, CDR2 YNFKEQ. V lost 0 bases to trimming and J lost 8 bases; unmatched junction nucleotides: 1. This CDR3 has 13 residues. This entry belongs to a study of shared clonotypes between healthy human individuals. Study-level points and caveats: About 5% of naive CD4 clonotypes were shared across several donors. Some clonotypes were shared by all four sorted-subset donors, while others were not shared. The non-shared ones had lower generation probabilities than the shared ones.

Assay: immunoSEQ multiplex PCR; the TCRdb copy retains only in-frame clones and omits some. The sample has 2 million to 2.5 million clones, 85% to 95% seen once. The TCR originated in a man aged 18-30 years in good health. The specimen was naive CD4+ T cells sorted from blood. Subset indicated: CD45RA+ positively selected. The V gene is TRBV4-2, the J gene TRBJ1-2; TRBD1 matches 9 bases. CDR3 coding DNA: TGTGCCAGCAGCCAAGAAGGGACAGGGGGCTACACCTTC. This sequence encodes CASSQEGTGGYTF.